Sequencing of this TCR beta chain was carried out in a study of PD-L1 blockade in urothelial cancer. Across the whole study: In the patient group, about 90% of the roughly 29 were males with bladder-origin urothelial cancer. Blood was analyzed 3 weeks (second dose) and 6 weeks after treatment start.

Time point given: pretreatment peripheral blood. Method: immunoSEQ multiplex PCR; TCRdb's copy keeps in-frame clones and lacks some. Altogether 55,000 to 85,000 clones are present, 84% being singletons, with the ten largest covering approximately 10%. The CDR3 runs to 14 residues. Per germline, CDR1 MDHEN and CDR2 SYDVKM. V dropped 7 bases and J dropped 2; count of bases not matched to a gene: 4. The source material was PBMCs, sampled around atezolizumab (anti-PD-L1) treatment. J is TRBJ2-7 and V is TRBV28, with TRBD1 identical over 11 bases. The sequence came from a woman between 65 and 79 years old with urothelial cancer. The CDR3 bases are TGTGCCAGCAACGGACAGGGGGCGACCTACGAGCAGTACTTC. Protein sequence: CASNGQGATYEQYF.